This passage covers 18 T cell receptor beta chains from one sample sequenced in a study of cytomegalovirus exposure and HLA in healthy donors. Sequencing was performed with immunoSEQ multiplex PCR; in TCRdb, only in-frame clones are kept and a portion is missing. Altogether more than 110,000 clones are present, roughly four fifths being singletons, with the ten largest covering under 1.5%. The sequenced sample consisted of PBMCs. All receptors derive from a woman aged 25 to 45 in good health and CMV-seronegative.

As regards this clone: Germline and junction disagree at one end, which may indicate a read error. The chain is built from TRBV7-7 and TRBJ2-7; the D gene is possibly TRBD2 (6 bases). Germline loops: CDR1 SSHAT, CDR2 FNYEAQ (reference sequence). The CDR3 has 15 amino acids. The CDR3 here is CASSLSLGGSYEQYF. The DNA for the CDR3 is TGTGCTAGCAGCTTAAGTCTGGGGGGCTCCTACGAGCAGTACTTC.

The V gene is TRBV4-2, the J gene TRBJ1-3; no clear D gene. The germline V and J ends were trimmed by 4 bases and 0 bases, with 13 bases remaining between them. The CDR3 contains 16 residues. CDR1 is LGHNA and CDR2 is YNFKEQ in the germline V gene. The CDR3 here is CASSPTRALSGNTIYF. As DNA, the CDR3 is TGTGCCAGCAGCCCCACGCGGGCCCTCTCTGGAAACACCATATATTTT.

J is TRBJ1-5 and V is TRBV11-2, with 8 bases identical to TRBD1. The CDR3 sequence is 15 residues long. Per the germline V gene, CDR1 is SGHAT and CDR2 is FQNNGV. V shed 0 bases, J shed 7 bases, and the junction held 5 bases outside the gene matches. The CDR3 sequence is CASSLDGQGGQPQHF. DNA for the CDR3: TGTGCCAGCAGCTTAGATGGACAGGGTGGACAGCCCCAGCATTTT.

The chain links TRBV2 to TRBJ2-7; TRBD1 aligns across 9 bases. Germline CDR1 SNHLY, CDR2 FYNNEI. The trim removed 6 bases at V and 5 bases at J, leaving 5 bases unmatched. The CDR3 sequence is 13 residues long. CDR3 sequence (DNA): TGTGCCAGCAGCCGACAGGGGGTCAACGAGCAGTACTTC. Protein: CASSRQGVNEQYF.

This chain joins TRBV21-1 and TRBJ2-3; the table's D call, TRBD1, was not checked against the DNA. TRBV21-1 represents a pseudogene. The CDR3 totals 13 residues. CDR3 DNA: TGTGCCAGCGGACAGGGAGCCACAGATACGCAGTATTTT. This codes for CASGQGATDTQYF.

This clone came up a few times. The rearrangement joins TRBV7-8 to TRBJ1-2; perhaps TRBD1 as D (6 bases). CDR3 length equals 14 residues. Trimming stripped 3 bases from V and 6 bases from J, with 14 bases between. Germline CDR1 reads SGHVS; CDR2 reads FQNEAQ. The CDR3, as DNA: TGTGCCAGCAGCTTCCTCCTGGGGGCCAATGGCTACACCTTC. It specifies CASSFLLGANGYTF.

This clone was detected once. The J gene is TRBJ1-5, the V gene TRBV5-6, with D unclear. Germline V gene lookup returns CDR1 SGHDT and CDR2 YYEEEE. This CDR3 is built from 12 residues. V was trimmed by 2 bases and J by 4 bases, leaving 4 bases between them. The chain's CDR3 is CASSFHNQPQHF. The CDR3 nucleotides read TGTGCCAGCAGCTTCCATAATCAGCCCCAGCATTTT.

This chain joins TRBV18 and TRBJ2-2, with a possible D match to TRBD1 (6 bases). The V end lost 6 bases, the J end lost 5 bases, and 16 bases lay between the germline ends. CDR1 and CDR2 from the germline V gene are KGHSH and LQKENI. The CDR3 is made up of 15 amino acids. Written as DNA, the CDR3 is TGTGCCAGCTCGCAAGGACAGTGGGGAACCGGGGAGCTGTTTTTT. Its protein is CASSQGQWGTGELFF.

The chain combines TRBV7-8 with TRBJ2-6, with TRBD1 identical over 8 bases. Germline V lookup: CDR1 SGHVS, CDR2 FQNEAQ. The CDR3 has 18 residues. Trimming removed 3 bases from V and 2 bases from J; junction bases left unmatched: 9. CDR3 sequence: CASSFSTGGSAGANVLTF. CDR3 in DNA: TGTGCCAGCAGCTTCTCCACAGGGGGTAGTGCTGGGGCCAACGTCCTGACTTTC.

The rearrangement joins TRBV27 to TRBJ1-1, with D perhaps TRBD1 (6 bases). V was cut by 6 bases and J by 1 base, with 9 bases left in between. The CDR3 totals 13 residues. In germline, CDR1 is MNHEY, CDR2 SMNVEV (reference sequence). CDR3 loop: CASRTGRNTEAFF. CDR3 coding DNA: TGTGCCAGCAGAACAGGGCGGAACACTGAAGCTTTCTTT.

The chain employs TRBV19 and TRBJ1-5; tentatively, D is TRBD1 (6 bases). This CDR3 is 14 amino acids long. V was clipped by 4 bases and J by 5 bases, with 12 bases between them. CDR1 and CDR2 (germline): LNHDA, SQIVND (reference sequence). The CDR3 sequence is CASSTHRDDQPQHF. CDR3 DNA: TGTGCCAGTAGTACACACAGGGATGATCAGCCCCAGCATTTT.

The V and J genes are TRBV6-6 and TRBJ2-3, with a weak D call TRBD1 (5 bases). Trimming stripped 2 bases from V and 1 base from J, with 10 bases between. This CDR3 is 15 amino acids long. Per the germline V gene, CDR1 is MNHNY and CDR2 is SVGAGI (reference sequence). The chain's CDR3 is CASSYTDIGTDTQYF. DNA for the CDR3: TGTGCCAGCAGTTACACGGACATAGGCACAGATACGCAGTATTTT.

V gene TRBV2 combines with J gene TRBJ2-7; weak D call: TRBD1 (6 bases). Trimming cost V 7 bases and J 1 base, with 11 bases left between them. The germline V gene has CDR1 SNHLY and CDR2 FYNNEI. This CDR3 is built from 13 residues. The CDR3 reads CASIEGVSYEQYF. The CDR3 DNA reads as TGTGCCAGCATCGAGGGGGTATCCTACGAGCAGTACTTC.

The count of this clone is one. This chain joins TRBV6-1 and TRBJ2-7; 9 positions agree with TRBD1. The germline CDR1 and CDR2 sequences are MNHNS and SASEGT. V was clipped by 6 bases and J by 3 bases; unmatched bases: 3. The CDR3 is 13 residues long. CDR3 DNA sequence: TGTGCCAGCAGCGGGACAGGGTACTACGAGCAGTACTTC. It translates to CASSGTGYYEQYF.

The chain is built from TRBV5-6 and TRBJ1-5; D call uncertain. CDR3 length equals 14 residues. The V and J ends lost 0 bases and 0 bases respectively, with 4 bases between them. In germline, CDR1 is SGHDT, CDR2 YYEEEE. Here the CDR3 reads CASSLEHSNQPQHF. The CDR3 DNA sequence: TGTGCCAGCAGCTTGGAACATAGCAATCAGCCCCAGCATTTT.

The chain employs TRBV11-3 and TRBJ2-1, with D perhaps matching TRBD2 (6 bases). This CDR3 is built from 15 residues. The ends were cut back, 3 bases at V and 7 bases at J, with 16 bases in the middle. CDR1 and CDR2 (germline): SGHNT, YENEEA. The CDR3 protein is CASSLGGVLGNEQFF. CDR3 nucleotides: TGTGCCAGCAGCTTGGGCGGGGTTTTGGGGAATGAGCAGTTCTTC.

This clone was observed once. V and J are TRBV10-3 and TRBJ1-2; D is unclear. The CDR3 spans 13 residues. Trimming removed 4 bases from V and 1 base from J, with 7 bases in between. The V gene's germline CDR1 is ENHRY and CDR2 SYGVKD. CDR3 sequence reads: CAISVSDNYGYTF. CDR3 sequence (DNA): TGTGCCATCAGTGTTTCAGATAACTATGGCTACACCTTC.

The genes are TRBV6-5 and TRBJ2-1; 8 nucleotides match TRBD2. The CDR3 covers 15 residues. With 5 bases clipped from V and 1 base from J, the junction kept 4 bases outside the gene matches. Germline assignment: CDR1 MNHEY and CDR2 SVGAGI. The CDR3 sequence is CASSGRGGSYNEQFF. The CDR3 nucleotides are TGTGCCAGCAGTGGTCGCGGGGGGTCCTACAATGAGCAGTTCTTC.